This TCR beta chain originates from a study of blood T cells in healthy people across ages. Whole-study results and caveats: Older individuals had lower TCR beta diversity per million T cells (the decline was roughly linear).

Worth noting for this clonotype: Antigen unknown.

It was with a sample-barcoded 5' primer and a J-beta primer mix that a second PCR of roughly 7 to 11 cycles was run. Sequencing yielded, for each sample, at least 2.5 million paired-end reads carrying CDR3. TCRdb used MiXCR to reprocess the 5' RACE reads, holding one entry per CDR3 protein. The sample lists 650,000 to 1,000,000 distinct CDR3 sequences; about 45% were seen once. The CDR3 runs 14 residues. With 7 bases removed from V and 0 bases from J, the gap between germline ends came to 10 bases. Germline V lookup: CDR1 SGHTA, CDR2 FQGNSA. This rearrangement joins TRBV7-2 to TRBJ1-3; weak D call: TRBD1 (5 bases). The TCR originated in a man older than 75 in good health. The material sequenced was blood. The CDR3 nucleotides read TGTGCCAGCAACCTCGGGGCCTCTGGAAACACCATATATTTT. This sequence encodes CASNLGASGNTIYF.